These T cell receptor beta chains were read from a single sample in a study of control samples from healthy donors and cancer patients. Some clones are missing from TCRdb's copy, which holds only in-frame ones; the method was immunoSEQ multiplex PCR. The repertoire includes around 170,000 clones, approximately 90% of them detected once, and 1.3% to 1.5% sits in the top ten. What was sequenced was blood. The receptors were gathered from a man aged 25-45 years in good health. The conserved cysteine and the conserved F or W are not part of the CDR3 here. The listing skips clone size in some rows; elsewhere it reads once, few, many or a size class.

>11|TRBV5-1|few
ASSFGPRGEQY
>14|TRBV27|NA
ASSSNAFWGNNEQF
>13|TRBV9|NA
ASTLWEASTDTQY
>13|TRBV4-3|NA
ASSLGTGGNYGYT
>10|TRBV19|NA
ASSIGGLEAF
>12|TRBV18|NA
ASSPRTAQETQY
>12|TRBV2|once
ASGTSGRWAEQF
>14|TRBV15|once
ATSRETGGVNQPQH
>13|TRBV28|NA
ASSLQVYSNQPQH
>14|TRBV5-4|NA
ASSLPNAGQTYEQY
>13|TRBV18|once
ASSVTGTGAGEQY
>11|TRBV2|NA
ASRRTEQETQY
>11|TRBV24-1|NA
ATSDFGGNEQF
>13|TRBV7-6|once
ASSSQGDFYNEQF
>14|TRBV11-2|once
ASSFAGGRSGNTIY
>15|TRBV15|once
ATSRGGETGFNQPQH
>11|TRBV5-6|NA
ASSLGRNSPLH
>17|TRBV5-4|NA
ASNDRGRNRREGLYEQF
>13|TRBV6-5|NA
ARATSGRANGELF